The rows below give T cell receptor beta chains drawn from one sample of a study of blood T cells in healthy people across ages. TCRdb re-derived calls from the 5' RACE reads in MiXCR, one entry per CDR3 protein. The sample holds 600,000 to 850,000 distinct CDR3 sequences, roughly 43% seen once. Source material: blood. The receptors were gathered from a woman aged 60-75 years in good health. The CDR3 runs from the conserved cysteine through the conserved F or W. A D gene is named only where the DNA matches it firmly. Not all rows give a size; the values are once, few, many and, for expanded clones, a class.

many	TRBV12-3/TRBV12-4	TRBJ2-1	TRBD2	CASRRAGEEEQFF	TGTGCCAGCCGACGAGCGGGAGAAGAAGAGCAGTTCTTC
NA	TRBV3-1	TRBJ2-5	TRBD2	CASSQASGKETQYF	TGTGCCAGCAGCCAGGCTAGCGGAAAAGAGACCCAGTACTTC
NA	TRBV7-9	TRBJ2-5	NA	CASTDMETQYF	TGTGCCAGCACGGACATGGAGACCCAGTACTTC
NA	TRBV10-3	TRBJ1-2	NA	CAISEQANYGYTF	TGTGCCATCAGTGAGCAGGCCAACTATGGCTACACCTTC
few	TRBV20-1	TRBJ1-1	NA	CSARVPLAGPNTNTEAFF	TGCAGTGCTAGAGTACCCTTGGCAGGTCCCAATACGAACACTGAAGCTTTCTTT
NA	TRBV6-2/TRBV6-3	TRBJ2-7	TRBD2	CASTLPSGGYNEQYF	TGTGCCAGCACTCTTCCGAGCGGGGGATACAATGAGCAGTACTTC
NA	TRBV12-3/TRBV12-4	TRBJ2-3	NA	CASNSDGLSQYF	TGTGCCAGCAACAGCGACGGCTTGTCGCAGTATTTT
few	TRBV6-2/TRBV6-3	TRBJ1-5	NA	CATADWGDQPQHF	TGTGCCACCGCCGACTGGGGGGATCAGCCCCAGCATTTT
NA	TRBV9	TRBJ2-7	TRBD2	CASSVGLAGGEQYF	TGTGCCAGCAGCGTAGGACTAGCGGGTGGCGAGCAGTACTTC
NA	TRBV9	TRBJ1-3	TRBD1	CASSARTGMGGNTIYF	TGTGCCAGCAGCGCCCGGACAGGGATGGGCGGAAACACCATATATTTT
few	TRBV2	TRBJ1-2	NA	CASSGGLGRGNYGYTF	TGTGCCAGCAGTGGGGGGTTAGGCAGGGGAAACTATGGCTACACCTTC
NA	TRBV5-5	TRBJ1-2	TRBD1	CASSLGAGTGNNYGYTF	TGTGCCAGCAGCTTGGGTGCCGGGACAGGGAATAACTATGGCTACACCTTC
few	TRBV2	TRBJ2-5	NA	CASSELDQETQYF	TGTGCCAGCAGTGAATTGGACCAAGAGACCCAGTACTTC
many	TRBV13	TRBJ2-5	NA	CASSGQQETQYF	TGTGCCAGCAGCGGACAGCAAGAGACCCAGTACTTC
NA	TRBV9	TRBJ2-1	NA	CASSVGVVGGLSYNEQFF	TGTGCCAGCAGCGTAGGGGTAGTGGGGGGCCTCTCCTACAATGAGCAGTTCTTC
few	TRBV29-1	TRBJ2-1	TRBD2	CSVGWGLAGVGEQFF	TGCAGCGTGGGCTGGGGACTAGCGGGAGTCGGTGAGCAGTTCTTC
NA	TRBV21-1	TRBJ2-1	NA	CASSSKGTPLSYNEQFF	TGTGCCAGCAGCTCGAAGGGGACACCTCTCTCCTACAATGAGCAGTTCTTC
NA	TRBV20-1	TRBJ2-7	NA	CSARDGTQAYEQYF	TGCAGTGCTAGAGACGGGACTCAAGCCTACGAGCAGTACTTC
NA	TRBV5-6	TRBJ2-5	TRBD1	CASSEGTAIQETQYF	TGTGCCAGCAGCGAAGGGACAGCCATTCAAGAGACCCAGTACTTC
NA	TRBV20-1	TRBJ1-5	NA	CSARDWIAAGNQPQHF	TGCAGTGCTAGAGACTGGATTGCGGCGGGCAATCAGCCCCAGCATTTT
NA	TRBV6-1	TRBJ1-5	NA	CASSERGGSNQPQHF	TGTGCCAGCAGTGAAAGGGGTGGTAGCAATCAGCCCCAGCATTTT
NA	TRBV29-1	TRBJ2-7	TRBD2	CSVTGTSVYEQYF	TGCAGCGTCACCGGGACTAGCGTCTACGAGCAGTACTTC
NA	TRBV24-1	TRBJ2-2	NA	CATSDQGLTGELFF	TGTGCCACCAGTGATCAGGGGCTAACCGGGGAGCTGTTTTTT
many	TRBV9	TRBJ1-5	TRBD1	CASSPSPPPQDREDQPQHF	TGTGCCAGCAGCCCCTCGCCACCCCCCCAAGACAGGGAAGATCAGCCCCAGCATTTT
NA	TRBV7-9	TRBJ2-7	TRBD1	CASSFRGWLGQKDNEQYF	TGTGCCAGCAGCTTCCGTGGGTGGCTGGGACAGAAAGACAATGAGCAGTACTTC
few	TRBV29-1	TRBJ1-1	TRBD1	CSVEGTGDMNTEAFF	TGCAGCGTTGAAGGGACAGGGGATATGAACACTGAAGCTTTCTTT
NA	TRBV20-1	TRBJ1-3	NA	CSASPGAVGNTIYF	TGCAGTGCCAGCCCGGGGGCGGTTGGAAACACCATATATTTT
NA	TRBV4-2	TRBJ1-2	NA	CASSQDQGRTGHYGYTF	TGTGCCAGCAGCCAAGATCAGGGCAGGACCGGCCACTATGGCTACACCTTC
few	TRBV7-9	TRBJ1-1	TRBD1	CASSRQGGNTEAFF	TGTGCCAGCAGTCGACAGGGTGGTAACACTGAAGCTTTCTTT
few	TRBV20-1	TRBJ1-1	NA	CSARRDFEAFF	TGCAGTGCTAGAAGAGATTTTGAAGCTTTCTTT
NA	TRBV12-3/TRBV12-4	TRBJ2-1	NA	CASSFWSSDNEQFF	TGTGCCAGCAGTTTTTGGTCCTCGGACAATGAGCAGTTCTTC
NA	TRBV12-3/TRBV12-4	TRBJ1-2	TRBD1	CASSLLGTGYGYTF	TGTGCCAGTAGTCTACTCGGGACAGGCTATGGCTACACCTTC
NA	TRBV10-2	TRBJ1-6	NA	CASVDYNSPLYF	TGCGCCAGCGTTGACTATAATTCACCCCTCTACTTT
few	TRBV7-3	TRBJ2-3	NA	CASSNEGGRTDTQYF	TGTGCCAGCAGTAATGAGGGGGGCCGCACAGATACGCAGTATTTT
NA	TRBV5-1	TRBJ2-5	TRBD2	CASGLSGGGPFETQYF	TGCGCCAGCGGCTTGTCTGGGGGAGGGCCCTTTGAGACCCAGTACTTC
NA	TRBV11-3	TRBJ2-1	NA	CASSLFRANYNEQFF	TGTGCCAGCAGCTTATTTCGTGCTAACTACAATGAGCAGTTCTTC
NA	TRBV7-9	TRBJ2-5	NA	CASSSPAGGSETQYF	TGTGCCAGCAGCTCCCCGGCTGGGGGATCGGAGACCCAGTACTTC
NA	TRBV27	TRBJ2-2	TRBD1	CASSLDRARLTDGELFF	TGTGCCAGCAGTCTGGACAGGGCCCGGCTAACCGACGGGGAGCTGTTTTTT
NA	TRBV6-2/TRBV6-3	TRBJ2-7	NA	CASSYSKHYEQYF	TGTGCCAGCAGTTACTCGAAGCACTACGAGCAGTACTTC
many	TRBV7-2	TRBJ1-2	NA	CASSYSQPSINYGYTF	TGTGCCAGCAGCTACTCCCAGCCAAGCATAAACTATGGCTACACCTTC